The present T cell receptor (beta chain) was sequenced within a study of beta chain features in type 1 diabetes. CDR1 is SGHRS and CDR2 is YFSETQ in the germline V gene. Trimming cost V 2 bases and J 6 bases, with 14 bases left between them. CDR3 length: 15 residues. Expressed TCRB transcripts got sequenced, as all isolated RNA was reverse transcribed. TCRdb's copy holds only in-frame clones and misses some; the assay was immunoSEQ multiplex PCR. The repertoire holds about half a million clones, with over 25% as singletons. The J gene is TRBJ2-2, the V gene TRBV5-1; D not resolved. Sequenced: naive CD4+ T cells from blood. The clonotype originates from a man younger than 35 in good health. CDR3 sequence reads: CASSFGRFPPGELFF. CDR3 DNA sequence: TGCGCCAGCAGCTTCGGCCGGTTCCCTCCCGGGGAGCTGTTTTTT.